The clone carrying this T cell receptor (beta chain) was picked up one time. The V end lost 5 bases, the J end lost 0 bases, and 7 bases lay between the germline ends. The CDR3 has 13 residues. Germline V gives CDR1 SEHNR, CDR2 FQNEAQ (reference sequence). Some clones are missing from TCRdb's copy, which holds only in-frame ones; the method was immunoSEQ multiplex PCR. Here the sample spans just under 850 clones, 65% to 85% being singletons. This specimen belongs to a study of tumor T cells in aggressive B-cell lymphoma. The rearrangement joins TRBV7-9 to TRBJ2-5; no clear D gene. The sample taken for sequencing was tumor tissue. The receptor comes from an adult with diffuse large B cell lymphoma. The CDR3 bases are TGTGCCAGCAGCCCCCCCAACCAAGAGACCCAGTACTTC. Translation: CASSPPNQETQYF.